The T cell receptor (beta chain) under discussion was sequenced for a study of tumor-infiltrating lymphocytes in primary liver carcinoma. About the research overall: Patients were both men and women, whose ages ran from 30 to 69 years. Samples gave roughly 3.65 to 7.5 million productive TCRbeta reads, similar across tissue types. Study-level findings and limits: Blood trailed tumors significantly in top-250-clone fraction (p = 0.039).

Using a constant-region primer together with ProtoScript II reverse transcriptase, TCR beta cDNA was made from roughly 540 ng of total RNA. Amplification in three nested multiplex PCR rounds with slightly modified ARM-PCR gave rise to TCR beta libraries. In TCRdb, the multiplex PCR reads were re-called with MiXCR into one record per CDR3 protein. The repertoire holds around 80,000 distinct CDR3 sequences, with 65% to 75% as singletons. From unsorted bulk tissue weighing about 18-30 mg, DNA and RNA were co-extracted. Cases comprised patients with primary liver carcinoma who received surgical resection. Turning to this clonotype: Its antigen is not known. At one boundary the junction diverges from the germline segment, which might be a read error.

The receptor's source is a middle-aged man with primary liver carcinoma and hepatitis B virus infection. Sample: tumor-adjacent normal liver tissue.

The CDR3 reads CASNLDPWSRGRGETQYF. CDR3 nucleotides: TGTGCCAGCAACTTAGATCCGTGGTCTAGAGGGAGAGGAGAGACCCAGTACTTT. The J gene is TRBJ2-5, the V gene TRBV11-2; weak D call: TRBD2 (5 bases). Germline CDR1 and CDR2: SGHAT and FQNNGV. There are 18 residues in the CDR3.